The clone carrying this T cell receptor beta chain has more than one count but fewer than ten. In TCRdb, the 5' RACE reads were re-called with MiXCR into one record per CDR3 protein. The table lists more than 60,000 distinct CDR3 sequences, 13% of them singletons. The sample originates from a study of early T cells in non-severe SARS-CoV-2 infection. Study context: Sequencing input comprised bulk RNA from unsorted whole blood; chain pairing was not available.

Germline-derived CDR1 and CDR2 are SGHTA and FQGNSA. The length of the CDR3 is 18 residues. The trim removed 0 bases at V and 0 bases at J, leaving 8 bases unmatched. The receptor comes from an adult who was a healthcare worker with PCR-confirmed SARS-CoV-2 infection or an uninfected control (not recorded which). The sample consisted of whole blood. The rearrangement uses TRBV7-2 and TRBJ2-1; 7 nucleotides agree with TRBD1. The CDR3: CASSLARGGSSSYNEQFF. The CDR3 DNA is TGTGCCAGCAGCTTAGCCAGAGGGGGCTCGAGCTCCTACAATGAGCAGTTCTTC.